The rows below give T cell receptor beta chains drawn from one sample of a study of a mutant IDH1 vaccine in newly diagnosed glioma. Sequencing used immunoSEQ multiplex PCR; TCRdb keeps in-frame clones, though not all of them. The sample lists tens of thousands of clones, roughly 72% seen once, with 4% to 5.5% in the top ten. No cognate antigen is known for these TCRs. The specimen was PBMCs, collected from a glioma patient whose treatment included an IDH1 peptide vaccine. The receptors come from a middle-aged woman with glioma. Some clones in this sample may be carry-over from other donors' samples. The CDR3 runs from the conserved cysteine through the conserved F or W. Each record gives: clone size, D gene, V gene, J gene, CDR3 protein, CDR3 DNA. The D gene is left open where the match is weak. Size tells how often a clone was seen (once, few, many) or the class of an expanded clone, and some rows leave it out.

>-|-|TRBV27|TRBJ1-3
CASSPWGDSGNTIYF
TGTGCCAGCAGTCCTTGGGGGGATTCTGGAAACACCATATATTTT
>-|TRBD2|TRBV7-2|TRBJ2-5
CASSLVASGQETQYF
TGTGCCAGCAGCTTAGTGGCTAGCGGCCAAGAGACCCAGTACTTC
>-|TRBD1|TRBV7-8|TRBJ1-5
CASSLAWGQGKNQPQHF
TGTGCCAGCAGCTTAGCGTGGGGACAGGGTAAAAATCAGCCCCAGCATTTT
>-|TRBD2|TRBV29-1|TRBJ2-3
CSVGLAGGYTDTQYF
TGCAGCGTTGGATTAGCGGGGGGGTACACAGATACGCAGTATTTT
>-|-|TRBV9|TRBJ1-1
CASSVGGALNTEAFF
TGTGCCAGCAGCGTAGGGGGGGCCTTGAACACTGAAGCTTTCTTT
>-|TRBD1|TRBV29-1|TRBJ2-7
CSVEWTGDPYEQYF
TGCAGCGTTGAGTGGACAGGGGACCCCTACGAGCAGTACTTC
>-|-|TRBV7-2|TRBJ2-7
CASSLDRYVGEQYF
TGTGCCAGCAGCTTGGATAGATACGTTGGGGAGCAGTACTTC
>few|-|TRBV7-2|TRBJ2-7
CASSRSTTSGEQYF
TGTGCCAGCAGCCGGTCCACAACTTCAGGGGAGCAGTACTTC
>few|-|TRBV7-9|TRBJ1-6
CASSLEPGNSPLHF
TGTGCCAGCAGCTTAGAGCCAGGGAATTCACCCCTCCACTTT
>-|-|TRBV6-1|TRBJ1-6
CASSGGKVNSPLHF
TGTGCCAGCAGTGGGGGCAAGGTTAATTCACCCCTCCACTTT
>-|-|TRBV9|TRBJ2-2
CASSVDGAGELFF
TGTGCCAGCAGCGTAGACGGGGCCGGGGAGCTGTTTTTT
>-|-|TRBV9|TRBJ2-2
CASRGVPGELFF
TGTGCCAGCAGGGGGGTCCCCGGGGAGCTGTTTTTT
>-|-|TRBV7-2|TRBJ1-1
CASSPAGGQDTEAFF
TGTGCCAGCAGCCCGGCGGGGGGGCAGGACACTGAAGCTTTCTTT
>-|-|TRBV5-4|TRBJ1-3
CASSFPGALGNTIYF
TGTGCCAGCAGCTTCCCGGGGGCGCTGGGAAACACCATATATTTT
>once|-|TRBV25-1|TRBJ2-5
CASSDAKEIQETQYF
TGTGCCAGCAGTGACGCTAAGGAGATCCAAGAGACCCAGTACTTC
>-|TRBD1|TRBV7-9|TRBJ2-5
CASSLAGTGLETQYF
TGTGCCAGCAGCTTAGCCGGGACAGGGCTAGAGACCCAGTACTTC
>-|TRBD2|TRBV10-3|TRBJ2-1
CAVGTSGGAGNEQFF
TGTGCCGTCGGGACTAGCGGGGGGGCTGGCAATGAGCAGTTCTTC
>once|-|TRBV27|TRBJ1-5
CASSLTGLPGGPQHF
TGTGCCAGCAGTCTTACAGGGTTACCGGGTGGGCCCCAGCATTTT
>-|-|TRBV19|TRBJ2-2
CASIRSSNTGELFF
TGTGCCAGTATAAGGTCGTCGAACACCGGGGAGCTGTTTTTT
>-|TRBD2|TRBV7-7|TRBJ2-5
CASSGTSGGETQYF
TGTGCTAGCAGCGGGACTAGCGGGGGAGAGACCCAGTACTTC
>few|-|TRBV18|TRBJ1-2
CASSPPTGLYGYTF
TGTGCCAGCTCACCGCCGACAGGCCTTTATGGCTACACCTTC
>-|-|TRBV9|TRBJ1-1
CASSPLSVSKTTEAFF
TGTGCCAGCAGCCCCCTCTCGGTCTCGAAAACAACTGAAGCTTTCTTT
>-|TRBD1|TRBV10-3|TRBJ1-1
CAISESRDRARNTEAFF
TGTGCCATCAGTGAGTCTAGGGACAGGGCGAGGAACACTGAAGCTTTCTTT
>-|TRBD1|TRBV5-1|TRBJ1-2
CASSGQGTAYGYTF
TGCGCCAGCAGCGGACAGGGAACCGCCTATGGCTACACCTTC
>-|-|TRBV5-1|TRBJ2-7
CASSRTSYEQYF
TGCGCCAGCAGCAGGACCTCCTACGAGCAGTACTTC
>-|TRBD1|TRBV30|TRBJ2-6
CAWTTPQGAGANVLTF
TGTGCCTGGACCACTCCACAGGGGGCTGGGGCCAACGTCCTGACTTTC
>-|-|TRBV2|TRBJ1-2
CASSQSGTYGYTF
TGTGCCAGCAGTCAATCCGGGACCTATGGCTACACCTTC
>-|-|TRBV27|TRBJ2-6
CASSDVGSGANVLTF
TGTGCCAGCAGTGATGTGGGGTCTGGGGCCAACGTCCTGACTTTC
>once|-|TRBV4-2|TRBJ1-4
CASSLRTTNEKLFF
TGTGCCAGCAGCCTCAGAACAACTAATGAAAAACTGTTTTTT
>-|-|TRBV5-4|TRBJ2-3
CASSLASTDTQYF
TGTGCCAGCAGCTTGGCCAGCACAGATACGCAGTATTTT
>few|-|TRBV30|TRBJ2-7
CAWRPSGTIYEQYF
TGTGCCTGGAGACCCAGCGGGACAATTTACGAGCAGTACTTC
>-|TRBD1|TRBV15|TRBJ1-5
CATSWTGDSLVQPQHF
TGTGCCACCAGCTGGACAGGGGACAGTCTCGTGCAGCCCCAGCATTTT
>-|-|TRBV30|TRBJ2-1
CAWSPSGRNEQFF
TGTGCCTGGAGTCCATCAGGGAGGAATGAGCAGTTCTTC
>-|TRBD1|TRBV6-4|TRBJ1-2
CASRGQGAVGGYTF
TGTGCCAGCAGGGGACAGGGGGCCGTCGGTGGCTACACCTTC
>-|-|TRBV27|TRBJ2-5
CASSLRAGSQETQYF
TGTGCCAGCAGTTTAAGGGCGGGGAGCCAAGAGACCCAGTACTTC
>-|-|TRBV29-1|TRBJ1-2
CSYNLQGNYGYTF
TGCAGCTATAATCTTCAGGGGAACTATGGCTACACCTTC
>-|TRBD2|TRBV6-5|TRBJ2-7
CASSYSLAASGEQYF
TGTGCCAGCAGTTACTCCCTAGCGGCCTCTGGGGAGCAGTACTTC
>-|TRBD1|TRBV19|TRBJ1-1
CASSWGTGSNTEAFF
TGTGCCAGTAGTTGGGGGACAGGGTCGAACACTGAAGCTTTCTTT
>-|-|TRBV12-5|TRBJ2-5
CASGSGLEQETQYF
TGTGCTAGTGGTTCGGGGTTAGAACAAGAGACCCAGTACTTC
>-|-|TRBV5-3|TRBJ1-1
CASSLEVNTEAFF
TGTGCCAGCAGCTTGGAAGTGAACACTGAAGCTTTCTTT
>-|-|TRBV15|TRBJ2-7
CATSRDTASYEQYF
TGTGCCACCAGCAGAGATACGGCGTCCTACGAGCAGTACTTC
>-|-|TRBV19|TRBJ2-5
CASGTTLQETQYF
TGTGCCAGTGGGACCACTCTCCAAGAGACCCAGTACTTC
>-|-|TRBV30|TRBJ2-7
CAYLRWTPTYEQYF
TGTGCCTATTTACGCTGGACGCCCACCTACGAGCAGTACTTC
>-|TRBD1|TRBV5-4|TRBJ2-3
CASSLQGAIDTQYF
TGTGCCAGCAGCTTACAGGGGGCTATCGATACGCAGTATTTT
>-|-|TRBV2|TRBJ1-1
CASSDDMNTEAFF
TGTGCCAGCAGCGACGACATGAACACTGAAGCTTTCTTT